A selection of T cell receptor beta chains follows, all from one sample in a study of immune cell composition in non-small cell lung cancer. The assay was immunoSEQ multiplex PCR, and TCRdb's table has in-frame clones only and misses some. The data hold about 4,000 clones, with 60% to 75% observed a single time. Sequenced sample: lung tumor tissue. The source is a human donor with non-small cell lung cancer. The CDR3 runs from the conserved cysteine through the conserved F or W. Each record gives: D gene, J gene, V gene, CDR3 protein. A D gene is named only where the DNA matches it firmly.

d_gene: NA
j_gene: TRBJ1-1
v_gene: TRBV18
CDR3aa: CASSPNGQTEAFF

d_gene: TRBD2
j_gene: TRBJ2-7
v_gene: TRBV7-2
CDR3aa: CASSLGSAGGRYEQYF

d_gene: NA
j_gene: TRBJ1-4
v_gene: TRBV30
CDR3aa: CAWSVTGSGWEKLFF

d_gene: TRBD2
j_gene: TRBJ2-3
v_gene: TRBV7-2
CDR3aa: CASSQSGGAGTDTQYF

d_gene: NA
j_gene: TRBJ1-4
v_gene: TRBV18
CDR3aa: CASSSTSEKLFF

d_gene: NA
j_gene: TRBJ2-7
v_gene: TRBV7-9
CDR3aa: CASSDSGFAAYEQYF

d_gene: TRBD1
j_gene: TRBJ2-2
v_gene: TRBV7-6
CDR3aa: CASSLRVGQGRSGELFF

d_gene: TRBD1
j_gene: TRBJ1-5
v_gene: TRBV19
CDR3aa: CASSIRGSYQPQHF

d_gene: TRBD2
j_gene: TRBJ2-1
v_gene: TRBV12-5
CDR3aa: CASGTDSGTWEQFF

d_gene: NA
j_gene: TRBJ1-6
v_gene: TRBV28
CDR3aa: CASSLPGDYNSPLHF

d_gene: NA
j_gene: TRBJ2-5
v_gene: TRBV4-3
CDR3aa: CASSQESGSETQYF

d_gene: NA
j_gene: TRBJ1-5
v_gene: TRBV4-2
CDR3aa: CASSQEQGAQPQHF

d_gene: NA
j_gene: TRBJ1-3
v_gene: TRBV30
CDR3aa: CAWIDRAPMSSGNTIYF

d_gene: TRBD1
j_gene: TRBJ2-1
v_gene: TRBV2
CDR3aa: CASKNRGFNEQFF

d_gene: NA
j_gene: TRBJ1-4
v_gene: TRBV6-1
CDR3aa: CASSEPRGRGEKLFF

d_gene: TRBD2
j_gene: TRBJ2-1
v_gene: TRBV5-4
CDR3aa: CASSFPRGDSYNEQFF

d_gene: NA
j_gene: TRBJ1-1
v_gene: TRBV6-5
CDR3aa: CASSYRGPTEAFF

d_gene: NA
j_gene: TRBJ1-1
v_gene: TRBV28
CDR3aa: CASIQDTRRAFF

d_gene: NA
j_gene: TRBJ2-1
v_gene: TRBV28
CDR3aa: CASSSILPRKGVF

d_gene: TRBD2
j_gene: TRBJ2-5
v_gene: TRBV5-4
CDR3aa: CASSLASGGARETQYF

d_gene: TRBD2
j_gene: TRBJ2-1
v_gene: TRBV11-3
CDR3aa: CASSLGSGGPDEQFF

d_gene: TRBD1
j_gene: TRBJ1-2
v_gene: TRBV18
CDR3aa: CASSPSTDRGVDGYTF

d_gene: TRBD2
j_gene: TRBJ2-1
v_gene: TRBV7-2
CDR3aa: CASSSEAGEAYNEQFF

d_gene: TRBD1
j_gene: TRBJ2-5
v_gene: TRBV29-1
CDR3aa: CSVERQGAASGETQYF

d_gene: NA
j_gene: TRBJ2-1
v_gene: TRBV18
CDR3aa: CASSPTGFYNEQFF

d_gene: NA
j_gene: TRBJ2-4
v_gene: TRBV1
CDR3aa: CTSSPRVGRAKNIQYF

d_gene: NA
j_gene: TRBJ2-5
v_gene: TRBV2
CDR3aa: CASSDDRKETQYF

d_gene: TRBD1
j_gene: TRBJ1-4
v_gene: TRBV4-2
CDR3aa: CASSQTDRATNEKLFF

d_gene: TRBD2
j_gene: TRBJ2-7
v_gene: TRBV7-9
CDR3aa: CASSLVLAGDEQYF

d_gene: NA
j_gene: TRBJ2-3
v_gene: TRBV4-1
CDR3aa: CASGTHTDTQYF

d_gene: NA
j_gene: TRBJ2-7
v_gene: TRBV7-3
CDR3aa: CASSYTRDEQYF

d_gene: TRBD2
j_gene: TRBJ2-5
v_gene: TRBV7-9
CDR3aa: CASSLVSGGPYQETQYF

d_gene: TRBD1
j_gene: TRBJ2-1
v_gene: TRBV27
CDR3aa: CASSLSTGYYNEQFF

d_gene: NA
j_gene: TRBJ2-3
v_gene: TRBV28
CDR3aa: CASSLSATLTDTQYF

d_gene: NA
j_gene: TRBJ2-5
v_gene: TRBV10-3
CDR3aa: CATAGAAVQETQYF

d_gene: TRBD1
j_gene: TRBJ2-3
v_gene: TRBV15
CDR3aa: CATSIPRTGRTDTQYF

d_gene: TRBD1
j_gene: TRBJ2-3
v_gene: TRBV28
CDR3aa: CASSLGRGHEDTQYF

d_gene: TRBD2
j_gene: TRBJ2-2
v_gene: TRBV9
CDR3aa: CASSLRLAGAGELFF

d_gene: NA
j_gene: TRBJ2-5
v_gene: TRBV27
CDR3aa: CASSAMGGLSVTYQETQYF

d_gene: TRBD2
j_gene: TRBJ2-5
v_gene: TRBV4-1
CDR3aa: CASSPLRAGGPETQYF

d_gene: TRBD2
j_gene: TRBJ2-7
v_gene: TRBV28
CDR3aa: CASSLLGGSLYEQYF

d_gene: NA
j_gene: TRBJ1-6
v_gene: TRBV28
CDR3aa: CASLLQRPIGRASSPLHF

d_gene: TRBD2
j_gene: TRBJ2-7
v_gene: TRBV4-3
CDR3aa: CASSQGLAGGSHEQYF

d_gene: NA
j_gene: TRBJ2-2
v_gene: TRBV4-3
CDR3aa: CASSQDYSVRVLNTGELFF

d_gene: TRBD1
j_gene: TRBJ2-1
v_gene: TRBV18
CDR3aa: CASSPGQGINEQFF